A selection of T cell receptor beta chains follows, all from one sample in a study of cytomegalovirus exposure and HLA in healthy donors. Using immunoSEQ multiplex PCR, the repertoire was profiled, and TCRdb retains in-frame clones only, with some absent. The data hold about 140,000 clones, with about 80% observed a single time. The sequenced material came from PBMCs. The receptors come from a man aged 25-40 years in good health and CMV-seropositive. The conserved cysteine and the conserved F or W are not part of the CDR3 here.

len: 15
j_gene: TRBJ2-7
v_gene: TRBV4-1
CDR3aa: ASSHPGRGGNIDEQY

len: 15
j_gene: TRBJ1-5
v_gene: TRBV6-8
CDR3aa: ASSSGQGNGDNQPQH

len: 13
j_gene: TRBJ1-5
v_gene: TRBV6-1
CDR3aa: ASSESSGSNQPQH

len: 12
j_gene: TRBJ1-4
v_gene: TRBV28
CDR3aa: ASSRGPGREKLF

len: 14
j_gene: TRBJ1-3
v_gene: TRBV9
CDR3aa: ASSVAGTGPGNTIY

len: 12
j_gene: TRBJ1-4
v_gene: TRBV7-6
CDR3aa: ASSEPTGGEKLF

len: 12
j_gene: TRBJ2-5
v_gene: TRBV2
CDR3aa: ASGSWGDQETQY

len: 16
j_gene: TRBJ2-3
v_gene: TRBV9
CDR3aa: ASSVTGGKRDYTDTQY

len: 12
j_gene: TRBJ2-1
v_gene: TRBV19
CDR3aa: ASTYLAGDNEQF

len: 12
j_gene: TRBJ1-1
v_gene: TRBV5-8
CDR3aa: ASSSGQGNTEAF

len: 12
j_gene: TRBJ1-4
v_gene: TRBV28
CDR3aa: ASTFGTTNEKLF

len: 15
j_gene: TRBJ2-2
v_gene: TRBV7-6
CDR3aa: ASRLTSGRLGTGELF

len: 13
j_gene: TRBJ2-7
v_gene: TRBV2
CDR3aa: ASSRQGLSLDEQY

len: 13
j_gene: TRBJ2-3
v_gene: TRBV9
CDR3aa: ASSVKTGGANTQY

len: 13
j_gene: TRBJ2-5
v_gene: TRBV6-5
CDR3aa: ASRLLAGGPETQY

len: 11
j_gene: TRBJ1-2
v_gene: TRBV7-3
CDR3aa: ASSPGTGHGYT

len: 11
j_gene: TRBJ2-7
v_gene: TRBV11-2
CDR3aa: ASSRDGIYEQY

len: 13
j_gene: .
v_gene: TRBV7-9
CDR3aa: ASSPPLGVPYEQY

len: 13
j_gene: TRBJ2-1
v_gene: TRBV7-9
CDR3aa: ASSLGVAGVNEQF

len: 10
j_gene: TRBJ2-7
v_gene: TRBV6-1
CDR3aa: ASSALTYEQY

len: 11
j_gene: TRBJ2-7
v_gene: TRBV5-8
CDR3aa: ASSPGLSYEQY

len: 14
j_gene: TRBJ1-5
v_gene: TRBV10-3
CDR3aa: AISESIRGAHQPQH

len: 13
j_gene: TRBJ1-1
v_gene: TRBV10-3
CDR3aa: AIKTTGNLNTEAF

len: 12
j_gene: TRBJ2-2
v_gene: TRBV7-6
CDR3aa: ASRRREGSGELF

len: 13
j_gene: TRBJ2-3
v_gene: TRBV7-2
CDR3aa: ASSSRLAGLDTQY

len: 10
j_gene: TRBJ1-1
v_gene: TRBV18
CDR3aa: ASSPGRTEAF

len: 11
j_gene: TRBJ2-3
v_gene: TRBV27
CDR3aa: ASAFTSTDTQY

len: 14
j_gene: TRBJ2-3
v_gene: TRBV28
CDR3aa: ASTFTHEAPTDTQY

len: 11
j_gene: TRBJ2-1
v_gene: TRBV7-7
CDR3aa: ASSADRESEQF

len: 15
j_gene: TRBJ1-4
v_gene: TRBV5-1
CDR3aa: ASSPYRDLGFGEKLF

len: 13
j_gene: TRBJ1-4
v_gene: TRBV2
CDR3aa: ASSAQGATNEKLF

len: 13
j_gene: TRBJ1-6
v_gene: TRBV5-8
CDR3aa: ASSLAILWGSPLH

len: 13
j_gene: TRBJ2-7
v_gene: TRBV5-1
CDR3aa: ASSLGQGTWDEQY

len: 10
j_gene: TRBJ2-2
v_gene: TRBV28
CDR3aa: ASSGGTGELF

len: 12
j_gene: TRBJ2-5
v_gene: TRBV5-6
CDR3aa: ASSKEVLQGTQY

len: 13
j_gene: TRBJ1-1
v_gene: TRBV6-5
CDR3aa: ASTNLLGRGTEAF

len: 11
j_gene: TRBJ1-1
v_gene: TRBV9
CDR3aa: ASSAGTEPEAF

len: 12
j_gene: TRBJ2-3
v_gene: TRBV19
CDR3aa: ASSILAPTDTQY

len: 12
j_gene: TRBJ2-3
v_gene: TRBV19
CDR3aa: ASSTSGSTDTQY

len: 11
j_gene: TRBJ2-3
v_gene: TRBV5-1
CDR3aa: ASSYPPTDTQY

len: 14
j_gene: TRBJ2-1
v_gene: TRBV7-9
CDR3aa: ASSHQAGVRSNEQF

len: 13
j_gene: TRBJ1-5
v_gene: TRBV27
CDR3aa: ASSLYGQHNQPQH

len: 12
j_gene: TRBJ2-3
v_gene: TRBV5-4
CDR3aa: ASSRDLETDTQY

len: 14
j_gene: TRBJ2-7
v_gene: TRBV7-9
CDR3aa: ASTTPGQLSSYEQY

len: 10
j_gene: TRBJ1-5
v_gene: TRBV28
CDR3aa: ASSSIYQPQH

len: 12
j_gene: TRBJ2-3
v_gene: TRBV7-2
CDR3aa: ASSLERGGAGQY

len: 12
j_gene: .
v_gene: TRBV5-1
CDR3aa: ASSLSAGTYEQY

len: 13
j_gene: TRBJ2-1
v_gene: TRBV30
CDR3aa: AWSPTSGVYNEQF

len: 11
j_gene: TRBJ1-1
v_gene: TRBV5-4
CDR3aa: ASSTGTGVVTF

len: 14
j_gene: TRBJ2-3
v_gene: TRBV5-1
CDR3aa: ASSGGRLAGPDTQY

len: 13
j_gene: TRBJ1-3
v_gene: TRBV10-3
CDR3aa: AISAGTVSGNTIY